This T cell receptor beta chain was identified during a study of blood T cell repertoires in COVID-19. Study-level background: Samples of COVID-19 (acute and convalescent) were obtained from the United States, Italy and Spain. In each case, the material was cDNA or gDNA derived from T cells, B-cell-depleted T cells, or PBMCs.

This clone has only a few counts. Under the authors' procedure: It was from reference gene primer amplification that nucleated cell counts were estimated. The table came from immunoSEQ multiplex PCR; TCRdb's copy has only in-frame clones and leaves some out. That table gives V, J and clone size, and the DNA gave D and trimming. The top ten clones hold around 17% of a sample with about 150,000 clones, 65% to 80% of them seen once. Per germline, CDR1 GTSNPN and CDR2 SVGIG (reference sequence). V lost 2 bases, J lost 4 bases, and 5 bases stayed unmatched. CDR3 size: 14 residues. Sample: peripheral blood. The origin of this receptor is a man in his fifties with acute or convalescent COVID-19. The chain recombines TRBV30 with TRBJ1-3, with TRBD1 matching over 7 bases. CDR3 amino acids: CAWSITGVGNTIYF. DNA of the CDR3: TGTGCCTGGAGTATCACAGGGGTAGGAAACACCATATATTTT.